A selection of T cell receptor beta chains follows, all from one sample in a study of blood T cell repertoires in COVID-19. Sequenced by immunoSEQ multiplex PCR; TCRdb stores in-frame clones only, minus some. The data hold around 230,000 clones, with approximately 80% observed a single time. Specimen: peripheral blood. These receptors originate from a woman of 80 years or more with acute or convalescent COVID-19. Both conserved end residues are trimmed from each CDR3.

J | V | CDR3
TRBJ1-2 | TRBV11-2 | ASSLGAGGYGYT
TRBJ2-5 | TRBV2 | ASRPGTSGDQETQY
TRBJ2-2 | TRBV28 | ASSPPAGGPGELF
TRBJ1-2 | TRBV12-3/TRBV12-4 | ASSLGKGDYT
TRBJ1-2 | TRBV19 | ASRHRDTNYGYT
TRBJ2-7 | TRBV4-1 | ASSPARTGASEQY
TRBJ2-5 | TRBV11-3 | ASSLEGGVETQY
TRBJ2-7 | TRBV5-5 | ASSSLGPTYEQY
TRBJ1-1 | TRBV23-1 | ASSQRDKPITEAF
TRBJ1-1 | TRBV9 | ASSVAGAGNTEAF
TRBJ1-2 | TRBV2 | ASSGQVPNYGYT
TRBJ1-5 | TRBV18 | ASSLVGQGKNQPQH
TRBJ1-1 | TRBV19 | ASSIWGTGRTEAF
TRBJ2-7 | TRBV5-1 | ASSPGDRDLEEQY
TRBJ1-1 | TRBV7-8 | ASSPSGQSAF
TRBJ1-5 | TRBV19 | ASSLTGGSNQPQH
TRBJ1-2 | TRBV9 | ASSVSSSRGGGYT
TRBJ1-3 | TRBV11-3 | ASSSDSGNTIY
TRBJ1-1 | TRBV6-6 | ASSYSRTDTEAF
TRBJ2-2 | TRBV19 | ASTAGAGTGELF
TRBJ2-3 | TRBV3-1/TRBV3-2 | ASSLRGTDTQY
TRBJ2-1 | TRBV29-1 | SARDRGVNEQF
TRBJ2-1 | TRBV5-1 | ASRDNLQGYNEQF
TRBJ2-3 | TRBV2 | ASIRTGLFSTDTQY
TRBJ1-5 | TRBV21-1 | ASSKVRVNQPQH
TRBJ2-5 | TRBV7-3 | ASSLGQQETQY
TRBJ2-2 | TRBV19 | ASSTRGGTGELF
TRBJ1-1 | TRBV28 | ASRRTGQMNTEAF
TRBJ2-3 | TRBV27 | ASSFRRDRGTLGTQY
TRBJ2-2 | TRBV5-1 | ASDRERITGELF
TRBJ1-6 | TRBV3-1/TRBV3-2 | ASSQLTGFRSPLH
TRBJ1-3 | TRBV6-5 | ASNRENSGNTIY
TRBJ2-1 | TRBV9 | ASSAGTPTYNEQF